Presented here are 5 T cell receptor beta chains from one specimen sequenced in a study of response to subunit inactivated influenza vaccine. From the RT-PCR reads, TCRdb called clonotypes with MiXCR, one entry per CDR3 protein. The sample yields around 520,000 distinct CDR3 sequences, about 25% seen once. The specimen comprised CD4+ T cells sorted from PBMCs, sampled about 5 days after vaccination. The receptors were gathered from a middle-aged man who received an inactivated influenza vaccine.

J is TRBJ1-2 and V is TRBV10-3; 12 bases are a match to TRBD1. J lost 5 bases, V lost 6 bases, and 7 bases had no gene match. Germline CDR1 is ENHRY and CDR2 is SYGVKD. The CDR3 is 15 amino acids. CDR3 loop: CAIRPGQGADYGYTF. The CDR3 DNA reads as TGTGCCATCAGGCCGGGACAGGGGGCTGATTATGGCTACACCTTC.

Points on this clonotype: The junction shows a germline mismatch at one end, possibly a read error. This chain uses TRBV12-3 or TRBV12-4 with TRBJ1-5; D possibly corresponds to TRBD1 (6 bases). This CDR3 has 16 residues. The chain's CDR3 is CASSLGARGSKQPQHF. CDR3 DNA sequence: TGTGCCAGCAGTTTAGGGGCCAGGGGAAGCAAGCAGCCCCAGCATTTT.

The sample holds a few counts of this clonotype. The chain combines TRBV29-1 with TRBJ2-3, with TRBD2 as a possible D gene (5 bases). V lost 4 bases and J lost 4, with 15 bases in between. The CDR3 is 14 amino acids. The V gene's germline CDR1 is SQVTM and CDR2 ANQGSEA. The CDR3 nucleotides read TGCAGCGTTGCTGTAGCGTTGGTCGCAGATACGCAGTATTTT. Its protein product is CSVAVALVADTQYF.

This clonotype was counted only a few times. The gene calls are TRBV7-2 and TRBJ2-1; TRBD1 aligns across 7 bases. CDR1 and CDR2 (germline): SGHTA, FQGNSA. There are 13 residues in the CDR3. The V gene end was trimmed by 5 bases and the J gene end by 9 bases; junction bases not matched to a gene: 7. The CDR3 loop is CASSRDSPGEQFF. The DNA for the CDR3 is TGTGCCAGCAGCAGGGACAGTCCCGGTGAGCAGTTCTTC.

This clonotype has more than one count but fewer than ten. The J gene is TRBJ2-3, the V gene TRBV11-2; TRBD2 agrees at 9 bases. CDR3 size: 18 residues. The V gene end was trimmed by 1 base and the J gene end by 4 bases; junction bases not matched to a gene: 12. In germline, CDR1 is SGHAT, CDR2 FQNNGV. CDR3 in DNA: TGTGCCAGCAGCTTAGTCATGATAGCGGGAGCTATTCCAGATACGCAGTATTTT. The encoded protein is CASSLVMIAGAIPDTQYF.